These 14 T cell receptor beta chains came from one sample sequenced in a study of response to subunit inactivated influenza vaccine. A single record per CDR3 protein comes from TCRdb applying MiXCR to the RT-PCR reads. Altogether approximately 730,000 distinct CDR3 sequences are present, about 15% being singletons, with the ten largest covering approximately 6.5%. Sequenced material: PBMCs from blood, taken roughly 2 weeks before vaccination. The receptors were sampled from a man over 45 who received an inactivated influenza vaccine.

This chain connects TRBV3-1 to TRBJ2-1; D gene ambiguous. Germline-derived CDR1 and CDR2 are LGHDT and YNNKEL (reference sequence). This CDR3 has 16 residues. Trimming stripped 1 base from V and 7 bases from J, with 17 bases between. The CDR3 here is CASSQASYLMGNEQFF. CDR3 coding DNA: TGTGCCAGCAGCCAAGCCTCCTATCTTATGGGGAATGAGCAGTTCTTC.

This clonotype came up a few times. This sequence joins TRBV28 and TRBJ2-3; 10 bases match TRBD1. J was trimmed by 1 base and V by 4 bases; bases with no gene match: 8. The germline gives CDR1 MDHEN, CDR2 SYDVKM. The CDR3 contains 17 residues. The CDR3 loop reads CASSSGTGVEGTDTQYF. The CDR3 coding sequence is TGTGCCAGCAGTTCCGGGACAGGGGTGGAGGGCACAGATACGCAGTATTTT.

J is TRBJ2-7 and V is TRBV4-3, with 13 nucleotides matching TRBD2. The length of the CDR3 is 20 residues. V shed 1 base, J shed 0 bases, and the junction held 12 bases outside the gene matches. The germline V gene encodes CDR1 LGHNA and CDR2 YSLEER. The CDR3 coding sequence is TGCGCCAGCAGCCAAGGTGCCGGGACTAGCGGGGCGCTTAGCTCCTACGAGCAGTACTTC. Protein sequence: CASSQGAGTSGALSSYEQYF.

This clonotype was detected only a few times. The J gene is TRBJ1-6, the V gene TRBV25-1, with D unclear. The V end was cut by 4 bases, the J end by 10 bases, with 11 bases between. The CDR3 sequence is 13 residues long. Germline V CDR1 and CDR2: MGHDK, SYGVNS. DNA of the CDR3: TGTGCCAGCAGTGCCGGTAATAGGTCACCCCTCCACTTT. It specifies CASSAGNRSPLHF.

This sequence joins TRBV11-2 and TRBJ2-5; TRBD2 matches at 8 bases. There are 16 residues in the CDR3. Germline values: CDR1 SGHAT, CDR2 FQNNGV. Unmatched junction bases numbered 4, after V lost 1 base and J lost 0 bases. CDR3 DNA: TGTGCCAGCAGCTTAGGGAGCGGGGGCTACCAAGAGACCCAGTACTTC. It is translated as CASSLGSGGYQETQYF.

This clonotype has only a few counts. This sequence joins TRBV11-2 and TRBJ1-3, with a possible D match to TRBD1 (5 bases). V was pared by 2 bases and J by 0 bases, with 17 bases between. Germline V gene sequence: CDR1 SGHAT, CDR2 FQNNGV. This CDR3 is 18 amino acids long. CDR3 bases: TGTGCCAGCAGCTTAAGGTCAGGGCAGAACATCTCTGGAAACACCATATATTTT. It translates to CASSLRSGQNISGNTIYF.

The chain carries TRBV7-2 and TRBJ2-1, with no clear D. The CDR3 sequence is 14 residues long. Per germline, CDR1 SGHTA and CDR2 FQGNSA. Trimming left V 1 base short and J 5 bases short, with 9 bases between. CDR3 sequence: CASSLVFGNNEQFF. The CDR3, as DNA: TGTGCCAGCAGCTTAGTATTCGGTAACAATGAGCAGTTCTTC. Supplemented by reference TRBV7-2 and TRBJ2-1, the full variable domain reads GAGVSQSPSNKVTEKGKDVELRCDPISGHTALYWYRQSLGQGLEFLIYFQGNSAPDKSGLPSDRFSAERTGGSVSTLTIQRTQQEDSAVYLCASSLVFGNNEQFFGPGTRLTVL.

CDR3 DNA sequence: TGTGCCAGCAGCAGAGCTAGGGATACGCAGTATTTT. Its translation: CASSRARDTQYF. The genes are TRBV7-9 and TRBJ2-3; unclear D gene. With 5 bases removed from V and 6 bases from J, the gap between germline ends came to 9 bases. The CDR3 extends over 12 amino acids. Germline CDR1 SEHNR, CDR2 FQNEAQ (reference sequence).

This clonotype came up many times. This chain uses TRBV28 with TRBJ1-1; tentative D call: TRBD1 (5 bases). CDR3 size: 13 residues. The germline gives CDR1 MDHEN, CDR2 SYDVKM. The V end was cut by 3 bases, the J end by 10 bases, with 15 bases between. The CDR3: CASSFDLTVRAFF. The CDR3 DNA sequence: TGTGCCAGCAGTTTTGACCTGACAGTGAGAGCTTTCTTT. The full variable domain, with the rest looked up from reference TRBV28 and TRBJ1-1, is DVKVTQSSRYLVKRTGEKVFLECVQDMDHENMFWYRQDPGLGLRLIYFSYDVKMKEKGDIPEGYSVSREKKERFSLILESASTNQTSMYLCASSFDLTVRAFFGQGTRLTVV.

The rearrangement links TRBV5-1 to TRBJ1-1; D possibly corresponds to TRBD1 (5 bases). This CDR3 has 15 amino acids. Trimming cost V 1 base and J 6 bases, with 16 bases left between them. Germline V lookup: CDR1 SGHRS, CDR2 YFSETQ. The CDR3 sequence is CASSLNTGYGAEAFF. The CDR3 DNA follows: TGCGCCAGCAGCTTGAATACAGGCTATGGGGCTGAAGCTTTCTTT.

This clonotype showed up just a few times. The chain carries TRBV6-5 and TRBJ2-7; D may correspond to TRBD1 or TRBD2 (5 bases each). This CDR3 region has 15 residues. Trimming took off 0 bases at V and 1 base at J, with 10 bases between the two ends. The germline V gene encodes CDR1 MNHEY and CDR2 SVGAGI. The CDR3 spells CASSYSGTYSYEQYF. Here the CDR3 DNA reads TGTGCCAGCAGTTACTCCGGGACGTATTCCTACGAGCAGTACTTC.

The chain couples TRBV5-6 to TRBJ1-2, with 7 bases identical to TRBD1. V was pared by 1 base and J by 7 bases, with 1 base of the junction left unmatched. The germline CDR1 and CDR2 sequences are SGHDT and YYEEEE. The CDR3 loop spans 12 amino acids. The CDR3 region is CASSLRQGGYTF. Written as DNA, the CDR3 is TGTGCCAGCAGCTTGAGACAGGGTGGCTACACCTTC.

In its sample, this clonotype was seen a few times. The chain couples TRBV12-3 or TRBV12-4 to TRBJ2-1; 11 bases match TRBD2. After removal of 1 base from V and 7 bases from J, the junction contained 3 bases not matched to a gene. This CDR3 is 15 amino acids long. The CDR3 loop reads CASSLVSGRGNEQFF. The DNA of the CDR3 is TGTGCCAGCAGTTTAGTTAGCGGGAGGGGAAATGAGCAGTTCTTC.

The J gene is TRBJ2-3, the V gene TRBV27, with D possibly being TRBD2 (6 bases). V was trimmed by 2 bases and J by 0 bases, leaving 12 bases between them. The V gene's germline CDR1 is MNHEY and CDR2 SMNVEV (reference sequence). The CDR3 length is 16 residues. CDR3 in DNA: TGTGCCAGCAGTTTAATAGCGGCCCTAAGCACAGATACGCAGTATTTT. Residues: CASSLIAALSTDTQYF.